Each of the 8 T cell receptor beta chains below was sequenced from the same sample in a study of blood T cell repertoires in COVID-19. Method: immunoSEQ multiplex PCR; TCRdb's copy keeps in-frame clones and lacks some. The table records about 260,000 clones, around 86% of them present only once. The specimen sequenced was peripheral blood. These receptors were taken from a man aged 40-49 years who had recovered from COVID-19.

The rearrangement joins TRBV5-6 to TRBJ1-2; TRBD1 aligns across 9 bases. The trim removed 4 bases at V and 4 bases at J, leaving 5 bases unmatched. Germline V gene data show CDR1 as SGHDT and CDR2 as YYEEEE. The CDR3 is made up of 14 amino acids. The CDR3 loop reads CASSPVGQGYGYTF. The CDR3, as DNA: TGTGCCAGCAGCCCGGTGGGACAGGGCTATGGCTACACCTTC.

V usage is TRBV29-1 and J usage is TRBJ2-7, with a possible D match to TRBD1 (6 bases). Germline lookup yields CDR1 SQVTM and CDR2 ANQGSEA. V lost 6 bases, J lost 3 bases, and 12 bases lay in between. The length of the CDR3 is 12 residues. CDR3 amino acids: CSVRTALYEQYF. In DNA form, the CDR3 reads TGCAGCGTGCGGACAGCCCTCTACGAGCAGTACTTC.

CDR3 amino acids: CASSDDWLRVTEAFF. The CDR3 nucleotides are TGTGCCAGCAGTGACGACTGGCTCAGGGTCACTGAAGCTTTCTTT. The chain combines TRBV2 with TRBJ1-1, with D maybe TRBD1 (5 bases). Between the trimmed V and J ends, which lost 3 bases and 4 bases, there was a span of 15 bases. Germline values: CDR1 SNHLY, CDR2 FYNNEI. The length of the CDR3 is 15 residues.

V gene TRBV12-3 or TRBV12-4 combines with J gene TRBJ2-1; D ambiguous. The germline V and J ends were trimmed by 3 bases and 4 bases, with 7 bases remaining between them. The CDR3 has 13 residues. The CDR3 loop is CASSFSRYNEQFF. CDR3 DNA sequence: TGTGCCAGCAGTTTCTCGAGGTACAATGAGCAGTTCTTC.

The CDR3 protein is CASSPGQGVSYEQYF. The CDR3 DNA is TGTGCCAGCAGCCCGGGACAGGGGGTCTCCTACGAGCAGTACTTC. The rearrangement joins TRBV5-6 to TRBJ2-7, with 11 bases lining up with TRBD1. Losses at the gene ends were 4 bases for V and 0 bases for J; bases not matched to a gene: 3. CDR1 is SGHDT, CDR2 YYEEEE, per germline. The length of the CDR3 is 15 residues.

The chain joins TRBV9 to TRBJ1-2; 7 bases line up with TRBD1. The V gene's germline CDR1 is SGDLS and CDR2 YYNGEE. The CDR3 extends over 14 amino acids. Trimming cost V 5 bases and J 1 base; bases outside gene matches: 5. DNA of the CDR3: TGTGCCAGCAGGGGGACAGACCTTAACTATGGCTACACCTTC. This codes for CASRGTDLNYGYTF.

The J gene is TRBJ2-1, the V gene TRBV6-2 or TRBV6-3; a possible D gene is TRBD1 (5 bases). The CDR3 is 13 residues long. Trimming removed 5 bases from V and 11 bases from J, with 16 bases in between. Per the germline V gene, CDR1 is MNHEY and CDR2 is SVGEGT. The CDR3 DNA reads TGTGCCAGCAGTAAAACACAGGTCCCGAAGCAGTTCTTC. Its protein is CASSKTQVPKQFF.

This chain uses TRBV11-2 with TRBJ2-3; TRBD2 aligns across 8 bases. J was trimmed by 2 bases and V by 6 bases; bases with no gene match: 4. The CDR3 is 14 residues long. Germline values: CDR1 SGHAT, CDR2 FQNNGV. The CDR3 DNA reads TGTGCCAGCAGAGGGACTAGATACACAGATACGCAGTATTTT. Amino acid sequence: CASRGTRYTDTQYF.